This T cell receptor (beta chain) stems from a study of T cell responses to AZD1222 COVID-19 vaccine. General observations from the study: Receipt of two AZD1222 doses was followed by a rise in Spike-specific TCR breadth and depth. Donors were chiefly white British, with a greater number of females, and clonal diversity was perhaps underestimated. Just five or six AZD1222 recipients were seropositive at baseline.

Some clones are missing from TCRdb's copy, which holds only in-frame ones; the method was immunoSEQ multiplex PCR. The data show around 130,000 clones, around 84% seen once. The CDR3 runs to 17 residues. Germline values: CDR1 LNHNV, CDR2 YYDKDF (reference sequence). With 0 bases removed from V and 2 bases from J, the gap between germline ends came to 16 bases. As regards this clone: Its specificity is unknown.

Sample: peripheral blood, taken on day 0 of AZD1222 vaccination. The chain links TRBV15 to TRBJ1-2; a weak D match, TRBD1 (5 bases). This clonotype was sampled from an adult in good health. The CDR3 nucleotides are TGTGCCACCAGCAGAGAGTTTGGGGCCTACCTAAACTATGGCTACACCTTC. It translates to CATSREFGAYLNYGYTF.